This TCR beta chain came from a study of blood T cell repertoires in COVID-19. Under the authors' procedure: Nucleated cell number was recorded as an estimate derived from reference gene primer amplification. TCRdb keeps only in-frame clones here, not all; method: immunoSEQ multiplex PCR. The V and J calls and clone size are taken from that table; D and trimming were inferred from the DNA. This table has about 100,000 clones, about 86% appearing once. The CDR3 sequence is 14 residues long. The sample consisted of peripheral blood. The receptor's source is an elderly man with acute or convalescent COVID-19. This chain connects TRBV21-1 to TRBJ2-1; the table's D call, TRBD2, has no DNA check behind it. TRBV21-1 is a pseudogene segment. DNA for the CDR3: TGTGCCAGCAACAGCGGGAGTGTGGAAAATGAGCAGTTCTTC. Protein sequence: CASNSGSVENEQFF.